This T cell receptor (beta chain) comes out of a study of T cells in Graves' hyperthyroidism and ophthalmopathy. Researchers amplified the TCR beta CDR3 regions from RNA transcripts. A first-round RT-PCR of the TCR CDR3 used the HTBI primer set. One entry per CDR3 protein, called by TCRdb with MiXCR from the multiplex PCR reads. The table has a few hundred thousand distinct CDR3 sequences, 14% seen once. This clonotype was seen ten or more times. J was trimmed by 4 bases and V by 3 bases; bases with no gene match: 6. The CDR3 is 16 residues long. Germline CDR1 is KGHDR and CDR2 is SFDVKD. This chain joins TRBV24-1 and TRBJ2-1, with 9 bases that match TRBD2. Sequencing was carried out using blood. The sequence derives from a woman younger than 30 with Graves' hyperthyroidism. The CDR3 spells CATSDPTSGSYNEQFF. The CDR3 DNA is TGTGCCACCAGTGATCCGACTAGCGGCTCGTACAATGAGCAGTTCTTC.